Listed below are T cell receptor beta chains from one sample, sequenced in a study of blood T cell repertoires in COVID-19. Assay used: immunoSEQ multiplex PCR; TCRdb lists only in-frame clones, some missing. The data hold fewer than 150,000 clones, with 88% observed a single time. The sample was peripheral blood. The receptors come from a middle-aged man with active or convalescent COVID-19. The CDR3 runs from the conserved cysteine through the conserved F or W. The order of the fields is V gene, J gene, clone size, CDR3 protein. Where a row states a size, it is once, few, many or the class of an expanded clone; other rows omit it.

v_gene: TRBV29-1; j_gene: TRBJ2-7; abundance: -; CDR3aa: CSAGQGTYEQYF
v_gene: TRBV3-1/TRBV3-2; j_gene: TRBJ1-5; abundance: -; CDR3aa: CASSQEYSLDQPQHF
v_gene: TRBV27; j_gene: TRBJ1-5; abundance: many; CDR3aa: CASSPGTGRSNQPQHF
v_gene: TRBV27; j_gene: TRBJ2-7; abundance: -; CDR3aa: CASSLSGAYEQYF
v_gene: TRBV7-7; j_gene: TRBJ1-4; abundance: -; CDR3aa: CASSLVAGLNEKLFF
v_gene: TRBV9; j_gene: TRBJ2-4; abundance: -; CDR3aa: CASSPGQGKNIQYF
v_gene: TRBV6-5; j_gene: TRBJ1-1; abundance: -; CDR3aa: CASRGQGWAEAFF
v_gene: TRBV7-2; j_gene: TRBJ1-4; abundance: once; CDR3aa: CASSSQQGAGEKLFF
v_gene: TRBV6-4; j_gene: TRBJ2-1; abundance: -; CDR3aa: CASSPSGSSNEQFF
v_gene: TRBV5-8; j_gene: TRBJ2-1; abundance: once; CDR3aa: CASSLRTDYSYNEQFF
v_gene: TRBV9; j_gene: TRBJ2-7; abundance: -; CDR3aa: CASSGGQGGPPLYEQYF
v_gene: TRBV10-3; j_gene: TRBJ2-2; abundance: -; CDR3aa: CAISVGSGRANTGELFF
v_gene: TRBV2; j_gene: TRBJ1-4; abundance: -; CDR3aa: CASRTGSSEKLFF
v_gene: TRBV6-5; j_gene: TRBJ2-5; abundance: -; CDR3aa: CASSYSGRGETQYF
v_gene: TRBV29-1; j_gene: TRBJ1-6; abundance: -; CDR3aa: CSVGESSYNSPLHF
v_gene: TRBV5-1; j_gene: TRBJ1-3; abundance: few; CDR3aa: CASSDSGNTIYF
v_gene: TRBV3-1/TRBV3-2; j_gene: TRBJ2-1; abundance: -; CDR3aa: CASSQTSGRLGDEQFF
v_gene: TRBV3-1/TRBV3-2; j_gene: TRBJ2-4; abundance: -; CDR3aa: CASSQGLAGSLLAKNIQYF
v_gene: TRBV4-3; j_gene: TRBJ1-4; abundance: -; CDR3aa: CASSQDGQATNEKLFF
v_gene: TRBV11-1; j_gene: TRBJ2-7; abundance: -; CDR3aa: CASSSGRAREQYF
v_gene: TRBV2; j_gene: TRBJ1-5; abundance: few; CDR3aa: CASSKGKGNQPQHF
v_gene: TRBV19; j_gene: TRBJ2-1; abundance: -; CDR3aa: CASSSQASVRNEQFF